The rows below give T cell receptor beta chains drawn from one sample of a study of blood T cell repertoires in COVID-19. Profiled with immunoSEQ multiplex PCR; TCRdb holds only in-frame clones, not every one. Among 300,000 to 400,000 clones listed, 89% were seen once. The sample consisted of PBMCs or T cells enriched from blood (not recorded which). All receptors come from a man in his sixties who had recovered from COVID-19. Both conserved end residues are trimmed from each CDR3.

ASGRQGRAGNTIY	13	TRBV11-2	TRBJ1-3
ASSPGLGGTEAF	12	TRBV5-1	TRBJ1-1
ASSLDIVEQY	10	TRBV28	TRBJ2-7
ASTRDFLYEQY	11	TRBV6-5	TRBJ2-7
ASSLITSGRGPKYNEQF	17	TRBV5-1	TRBJ2-1
ASSLVANSNQPQH	13	TRBV5-1	TRBJ1-5
ASSLGQGGTGELF	13	TRBV5-1	TRBJ2-2
ASSQDSWVRGYT	12	TRBV3-1/TRBV3-2	TRBJ1-2
ATSDPGTSSRYEQY	14	TRBV24-1	TRBJ2-7
ASSETVNYGYT	11	TRBV5-1	TRBJ1-2
ASSFQPGQGYEQY	13	TRBV5-8	TRBJ2-7
ASSLDFGVKTYEQY	14	TRBV11-2	TRBJ2-7
ASSVGGGAPFQETQY	15	TRBV9	TRBJ2-5
ASSLQGSSNEKLF	13	TRBV28	TRBJ1-4
ASRTPGQPRSQY	12	TRBV27	TRBJ2-5
ASSLRVDFGNTIY	13	TRBV7-9	TRBJ1-3
ASAREEAHSPLH	12	TRBV18	TRBJ1-6
ASSLDTGGAGGTQY	14	TRBV5-1	TRBJ2-5
ASSQGRADYNEQF	13	TRBV4-1	TRBJ2-1
ASSLVASRQETQY	13	TRBV7-3	TRBJ2-5
ASSLGISGYTDTQY	14	TRBV5-1	TRBJ2-3
ASGMLEEQF	9	TRBV12-5	TRBJ2-1
ASSSGTIYNEQF	12	TRBV5-1	TRBJ2-1
TSSQRRGPTSYNEQF	15	TRBV1	TRBJ2-1
ASSGSGGYSTDTQY	14	TRBV5-1	TRBJ2-3
SASSGETGELF	11	TRBV20-1	TRBJ2-2
ASSPTTGLSYEQY	13	TRBV7-2	TRBJ2-7
ASSSSSGTVKNTEAF	15	TRBV7-3	TRBJ1-1
ASNNHQGTDTQY	12	TRBV7-9	TRBJ2-3
ASSKVAGVAYEQY	13	TRBV19	TRBJ2-7
ASSLFQGGYEQY	12	TRBV13	TRBJ2-7
ASSQDLLGEPQH	12	TRBV4-3	TRBJ1-5
SVVDRAGANVLT	12	TRBV29-1	TRBJ2-6
ATSDLQGRYGYT	12	TRBV24-1	TRBJ1-2
ASSPLAEQGRNYGYT	15	TRBV18	TRBJ1-2
ASSFGAFQETQY	12	TRBV5-5	TRBJ2-5
ASSLGGTGGDTEAF	14	TRBV28	TRBJ1-1
ASSPGTSGSDIQY	13	TRBV5-6	TRBJ2-4
ASSQEAAGLSYEQY	14	TRBV4-1	TRBJ2-7
ATNNRGGYGEDTQY	14	TRBV15	TRBJ2-3
ASSPLGLAGGPYEQY	15	TRBV18	TRBJ2-7
ASSYPFRRERSYNEQF	16	TRBV6-2/TRBV6-3	TRBJ2-1
ASSLRTVGELF	11	TRBV18	TRBJ2-2
ASAENSNQPQH	11	TRBV3-1/TRBV3-2	TRBJ1-5
ASSVAGGGPNEQY	13	TRBV9	TRBJ2-7
AIQLAGGPIDTQY	13	TRBV10-3	TRBJ2-3
ASSEHSGSKNIQY	13	TRBV25-1	TRBJ2-4
ASVRDRGRTGELF	13	TRBV7-9	TRBJ2-2
ASSLEQGTIGNTIY	14	TRBV5-1	TRBJ1-3
ASSTTSGYTDTQY	13	TRBV6-5	TRBJ2-3
ASLSLRQMYNEQF	13	TRBV28	TRBJ2-1